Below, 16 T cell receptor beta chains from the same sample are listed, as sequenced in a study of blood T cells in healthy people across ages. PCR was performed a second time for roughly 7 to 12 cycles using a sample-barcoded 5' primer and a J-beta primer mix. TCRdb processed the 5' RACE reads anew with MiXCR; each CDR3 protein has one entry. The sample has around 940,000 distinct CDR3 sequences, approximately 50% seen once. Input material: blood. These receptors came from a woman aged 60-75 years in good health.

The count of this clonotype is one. The CDR3 spells CASSERPVANEQFF. For the CDR3, the DNA is TGTGCCAGCAGTGAAAGGCCTGTCGCCAATGAGCAGTTCTTC. This rearrangement joins TRBV2 to TRBJ2-1; D uncertain. This CDR3 region has 14 residues. CDR1 is SNHLY, CDR2 FYNNEI, per germline. V was pared by 2 bases and J by 6 bases, with 11 bases between.

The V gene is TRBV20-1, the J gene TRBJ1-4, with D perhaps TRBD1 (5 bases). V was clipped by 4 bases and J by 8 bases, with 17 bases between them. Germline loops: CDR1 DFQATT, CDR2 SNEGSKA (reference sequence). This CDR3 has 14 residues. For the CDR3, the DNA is TGCAGTGCTACCCCGGGGACGGGGGGAGAAAAACTGTTTTTT. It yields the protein CSATPGTGGEKLFF.

The CDR3 DNA sequence: TGCAGTGCTAAGTCTAGCGGGAGTGTGTACGAGCAGTACTTC. Translating it yields CSAKSSGSVYEQYF. This chain links TRBV20-1 with TRBJ2-5; the match to TRBD2 covers 10 bases. The J call may be in error: the DNA end matches TRBJ2-7 better. The CDR3 has 14 residues. Germline CDR1 reads DFQATT; CDR2 reads SNEGSKA (reference sequence).

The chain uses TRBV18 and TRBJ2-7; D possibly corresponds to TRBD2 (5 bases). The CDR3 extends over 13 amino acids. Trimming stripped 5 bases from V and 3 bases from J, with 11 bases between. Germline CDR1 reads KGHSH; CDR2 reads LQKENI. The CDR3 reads CASSTGSDYEQYF. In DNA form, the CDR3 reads TGTGCCAGCTCAACGGGGAGTGACTACGAGCAGTACTTC.

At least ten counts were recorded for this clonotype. The CDR3 region is CASSLASGRAGSYEQYF. CDR3 DNA: TGTGCCAGCAGCTTAGCCAGCGGGAGGGCCGGTTCCTACGAGCAGTACTTC. This chain connects TRBV7-2 to TRBJ2-7; 10 positions agree with TRBD2. Germline CDR1 reads SGHTA; CDR2 reads FQGNSA. Unmatched junction bases numbered 6, after V lost 0 bases and J lost 1 base. The CDR3 runs to 17 residues.

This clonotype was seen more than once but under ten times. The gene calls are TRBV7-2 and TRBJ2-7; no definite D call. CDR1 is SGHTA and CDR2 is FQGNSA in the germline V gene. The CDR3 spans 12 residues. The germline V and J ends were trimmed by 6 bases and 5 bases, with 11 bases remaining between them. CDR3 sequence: CASSKTGDEQYF. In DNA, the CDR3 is TGTGCCAGCAGTAAAACGGGTGACGAGCAGTACTTC.

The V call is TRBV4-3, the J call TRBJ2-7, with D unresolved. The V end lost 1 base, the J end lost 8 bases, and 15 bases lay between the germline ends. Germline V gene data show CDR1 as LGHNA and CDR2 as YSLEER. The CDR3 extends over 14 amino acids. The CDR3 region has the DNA TGCGCCAGCAGCCAAGTAGGACCCCCCAGCCAGCAGTACTTC. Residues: CASSQVGPPSQQYF.

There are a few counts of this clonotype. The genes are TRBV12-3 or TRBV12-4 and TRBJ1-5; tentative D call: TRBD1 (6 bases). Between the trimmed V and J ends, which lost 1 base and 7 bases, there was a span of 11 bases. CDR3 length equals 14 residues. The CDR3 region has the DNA TGTGCCAGCAGTTTAGGAACAGGGCCCCAGCCCCAGCATTTT. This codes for CASSLGTGPQPQHF.

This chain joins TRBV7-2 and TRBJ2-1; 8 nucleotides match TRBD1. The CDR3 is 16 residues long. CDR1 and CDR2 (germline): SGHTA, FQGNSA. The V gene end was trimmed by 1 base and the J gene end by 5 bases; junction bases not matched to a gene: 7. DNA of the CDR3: TGTGCCAGCAGCTTAGGGAATGGACAGGGTCACAATGAGCAGTTCTTC. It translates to CASSLGNGQGHNEQFF.

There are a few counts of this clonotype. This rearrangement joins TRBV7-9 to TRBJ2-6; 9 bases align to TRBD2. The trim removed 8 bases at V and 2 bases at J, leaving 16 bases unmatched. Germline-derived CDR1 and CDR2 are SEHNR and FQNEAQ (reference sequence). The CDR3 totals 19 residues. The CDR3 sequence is CASAKLRAGGFAGANVLTF. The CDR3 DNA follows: TGTGCCAGCGCAAAACTCCGAGCGGGAGGATTCGCTGGGGCCAACGTCCTGACTTTC.

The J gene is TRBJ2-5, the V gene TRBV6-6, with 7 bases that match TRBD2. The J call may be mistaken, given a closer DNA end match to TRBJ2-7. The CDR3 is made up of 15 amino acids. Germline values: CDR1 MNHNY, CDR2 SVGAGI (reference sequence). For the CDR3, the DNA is TGTGCCAGCAGCATTCCCCGGGGAGGGGTGTACGAGCAGTACTTC. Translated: CASSIPRGGVYEQYF.

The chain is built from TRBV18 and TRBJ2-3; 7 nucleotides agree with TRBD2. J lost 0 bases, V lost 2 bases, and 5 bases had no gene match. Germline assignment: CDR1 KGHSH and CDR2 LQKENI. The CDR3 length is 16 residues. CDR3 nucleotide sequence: TGTGCCAGCTCACCAAACAGCGGGGCTAGCACAGATACGCAGTATTTT. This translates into CASSPNSGASTDTQYF.

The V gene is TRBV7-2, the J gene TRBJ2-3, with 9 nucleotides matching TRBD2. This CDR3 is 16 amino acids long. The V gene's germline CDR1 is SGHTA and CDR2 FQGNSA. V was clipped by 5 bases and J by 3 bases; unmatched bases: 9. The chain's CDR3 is CASSGGREGRTDTQYF. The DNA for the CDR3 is TGTGCCAGCAGCGGGGGGCGGGAGGGCCGGACAGATACGCAGTATTTT.

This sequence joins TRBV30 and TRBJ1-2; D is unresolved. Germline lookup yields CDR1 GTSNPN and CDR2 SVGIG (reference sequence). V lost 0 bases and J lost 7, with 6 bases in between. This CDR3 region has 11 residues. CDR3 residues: CAWSVPSGYTF. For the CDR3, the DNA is TGTGCCTGGAGTGTACCCTCTGGCTACACCTTC.

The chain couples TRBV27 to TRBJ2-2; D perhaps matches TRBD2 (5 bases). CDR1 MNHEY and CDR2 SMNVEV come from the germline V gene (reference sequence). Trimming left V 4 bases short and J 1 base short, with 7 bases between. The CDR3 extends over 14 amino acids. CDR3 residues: CASSWAGNTGELFF. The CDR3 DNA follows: TGTGCCAGCAGTTGGGCGGGGAACACCGGGGAGCTGTTTTTT.

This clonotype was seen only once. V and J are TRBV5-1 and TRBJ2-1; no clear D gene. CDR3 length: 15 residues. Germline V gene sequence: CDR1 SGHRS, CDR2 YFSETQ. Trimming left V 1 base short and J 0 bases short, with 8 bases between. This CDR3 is CASSLTAYSYNEQFF. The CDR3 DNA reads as TGCGCCAGCAGCTTGACAGCCTACTCCTACAATGAGCAGTTCTTC.